This T cell receptor beta chain was identified during a study of cytomegalovirus exposure and HLA in healthy donors (dated by TCRdb to 2015 to 2018). Regarding the complete study: An earlier analysis of several hundred of the donors reported 250 to 300 Gb of sequence data and some 100 million unique TCR beta sequences from about 200 million T cells. Approximately 300 gigabases of sequencing data and roughly 80 million unique TCR sequences made up an early release that covered approximately 650 HLA-typed donors. Of the 350 to 400 genotyped donors, approximately 83% fell in the genetic ancestry cluster associated with self-reported Caucasian donors. The study was designed to test whether signatures of past pathogen exposure could be identified by cataloging public T cell receptors. Using immunosequencing, the study profiled T cell repertoires from roughly 650 subjects and related those repertoires to cytomegalovirus serostatus. A separate validation cohort of 100 to 150 different subjects was used in addition to the approximately 700-subject first cohort. The study combined high-throughput TCR immunosequencing, statistical association of individual TCRs with disease status, and machine learning to predict cytomegalovirus infection status. To study patterns of TCR occurrence, a later analysis re-analyzed previously published TCR beta repertoires from several hundred donors and added high-resolution HLA genotyping. The later analysis used no new phenotypic data to find candidate immune exposures, relying instead on TCR beta sequences and their occurrence across donors. In an earlier analysis of 500 to 650 of the donors, high-throughput TCR beta sequencing was used to judge whether each TCR beta V gene segment behaved as functional or pseudogenic. Donor age, sex, ethnicity and CMV serostatus were compiled together with the repertoire data. In a later genetic analysis, genome-wide SNP genotypes for about three fifths of the roughly 670 donors were used, and that subset was treated as a discovery cohort. Every discovery cohort repertoire had been produced on one sequencing platform. Both class I and class II loci were covered by HLA typing, at four-digit resolution. The number of donors typed differed by locus, with roughly 629-640 for A, B, C, DRB1 and DQB1, 522 for DQA1, some 570 for DPA1, and around 460 for DPB1. Several DR-DQ haplotypes were handled as single units for association and clustering, since linkage in the cohort was strong. Among some 400 genotyped donors of the cohort, an average of approximately 240,000 unique TCR beta nucleotide sequences were sequenced per donor, approximately 20% of them non-productive.

The cohort consisted of hundreds of healthy bone marrow donors. All cohort members were sampled while nominally healthy, although unrecorded immune exposures were likely present. The donor was CMV seronegative and belonged to the group of 352 seronegative cohort members. A peripheral blood sample was provided by each donor, and peripheral blood mononuclear cells were used for TCR beta sequencing. The Qiagen DNeasy Blood Extraction Kit was used to extract genomic DNA from the blood cell samples. The library was prepared using the immunoSEQ multiplex PCR assay. For the multiplex PCR, a mixture combining 60 forward primers for TCR Vbeta segments and 13 reverse primers for TCR Jbeta segments was used. The CDR3 region of rearranged TCR beta genes was amplified from genomic DNA by a multiplex PCR assay. Amplified TCR beta libraries were sequenced as 87-base-pair reads on the Illumina HiSeq System. On the authors' methods: A later analysis tallied 75 million to 95 million unique TCR beta chains across the 666 repertoires, and some 10 million of those chains were shared by two or more donors. Raw reads were error-corrected and collapsed into unique sequences by a nearest-neighbor algorithm in which closely related sequences were merged to remove PCR and sequencing errors. To assign V, D and J gene segments, CDR3 sequences were aligned to IMGT reference sequences. For a sequence to be retained, at least a six-nucleotide match to both a V gene segment and a J gene segment was required. Rearrangements were called productive when the CDR3 lacked stop codons and stayed in frame with V and J; all others were non-productive. CDR3 was defined by IMGT convention, running from the second conserved V-encoded cysteine to the conserved J-encoded phenylalanine. The earlier analysis of a few hundred of the donors excluded any sequence lacking an unambiguous match to a single V gene segment. An earlier analysis of some 610 of the donors called V segments functional above 56.7% productive rearrangements and segregating when the between-donor standard deviation exceeded 5%. A statistical classification framework was developed to diagnose cytomegalovirus status using the catalog of TCR beta chain sequences. A later analysis assigned V and J genes by comparing TCR nucleotide sequences with IMGT/GENE-DB human TR gene sequences. In a later analysis, CDR3 sequences and most-parsimonious VDJ recombination scenarios were assigned using the TCRdist pipeline. In a later analysis, each TCR beta chain was defined by its CDR3 amino acid sequence together with its V-gene family, and reads without a unique V-gene family were excluded. A later analysis removed 550 to 700 highly shared, low-generation-probability nucleotide sequences to deal with suspected cross-contamination and a sequencing artifact. In a later analysis, a clonal expansion index for each public chain was calculated from normalized within-repertoire ranks of inferred template counts. Generation probabilities in a later analysis came from a VDJ recombination model fitted to out-of-frame rearrangements, and those results were checked against IGoR. In a later analysis, TCR-TCR, TCR-HLA and TCR-CMV co-occurrence was scored with hypergeometric tests, and a repertoire-size bias correction was applied to TCR pairs. A later analysis estimated false discovery rates by permuting HLA or CMV assignments 20 times. In a later analysis, co-occurring TCRs were grouped using DBSCAN, and TCRdist sequence similarity was added for clustering within HLA-allele-positive subsets. For co-occurrence clustering, repertoires with fewer than 30,000 or more than 120,000 public chains were excluded, along with five or six repertoires with anomalous nucleotide sharing. TCRdb retrieved this table from immuneACCESS and kept in-frame rearrangements only. Not all clones are present; in checked studies, unresolved V genes account for under half, and no reason is known for the remainder. V and J calls and clone size come straight from that table; D and trimming were deduced from the DNA. This sample's listing comprises approximately 140,000 clones. Of the sample, approximately 2% falls within the top ten clones.

CDR1 and CDR2 are drawn from the germline V gene: SGHTA, FQGNSA. The CDR3 starts with the cysteine, ends with the phenylalanine, and has 14 residues. The DNA shown is the 42-base CDR3, in frame from base 1. Trimming leaves V shorter by 4 bases and J shorter by 5 bases, with the junction holding 4 bases beyond the gene matches. On this clone itself: The specificity of this receptor is unknown.

The study at large found these results: In both the original and validation cohorts, the classifier was reported to diagnose cytomegalovirus status with high specificity and sensitivity. The authors suggested that the approach could potentially be extended to other disease states and immunological phenotypes. The earlier analysis of around 600 of the donors excluded some 16 rarely observed V segments, including chromosome 9 orphons, because counts were too low. Because HLA typing was unavailable for some donors at each locus, only the typed subset was used in association tests. CMV serostatus was the only immune exposure information available for the cohort. While some public TCRs were present in many individuals, most TCR sequences turned up only very rarely across donors. An earlier analysis of approximately 600 of the donors showed that most TCR beta V segments appeared in productive rearrangements either about 87% or about 30% of the time, which broadly matched IMGT annotations. According to a later analysis, TCR association rates differed among HLA loci, with DRB1 alleles showing the most associated TCRs and HLA-C alleles showing the fewest. In a later genetic analysis, a missense DCLRE1C variant was associated with V-gene and J-gene trimming of TCR beta chains, and the association was replicated in an independent cohort. Three of the identified cytomegalovirus-associated TCR beta chains were confirmed in vitro to be specific for cytomegalovirus antigens. Correlated functional status among segregating V segments might be attributable to linkage disequilibrium, but an unknown experimental factor could not be ruled out. In a later analysis, most CMV-associated TCR beta chains were found to appear HLA-restricted, with HLA associations seemingly driven largely by CMV exposure. In a later analysis, 16,951 TCR beta sequences were associated with specific HLA alleles at a false discovery rate of 0.05. In the study, 150 to 200 TCR beta chains were listed as associated with cytomegalovirus. Compared with the roughly 670-donor mean, donors in an Asian-associated ancestry cluster had fewer N-insertions in productive TCRs, according to a later genetic analysis. According to a later analysis, parvovirus B19, influenza, CMV and Epstein-Barr virus appeared linked to several top co-occurrence clusters. Assigning TCR associations to individual alleles was difficult when HLA alleles, especially DR and DQ, strongly co-occurred. In a later analysis, HLA-associated TCR beta chains showed more clonal expansion and lower generation probabilities than non-associated chains that were equally common. The sequencing pipeline was judged likely to have produced a cluster of highly shared sequence variants as a technical artifact. Some IMGT-functional V segments, including TRBV6-2 and TRBV6-3, could not be distinguished by the 87-base-pair reads and were therefore excluded. The presence/absence analyses assumed that sequencing depth was roughly uniform across donors, and that assumption may not be true. A further reported finding was that TCR beta sequences accurately predicted the HLA-A and HLA-B alleles for most subjects in the first cohort. This cohort had only TCR beta chains sequenced, and the lack of alpha or paired-chain data limited which features could be detected.

The sequence derives from a woman aged 18-29 years in good health and CMV-seronegative. The rearranged segments are TRBV7-2 and TRBJ2-5; 10 central nucleotides agree with TRBD2. The sample consisted of PBMCs. CDR3 reads: CASSYLAGVETQYF. The DNA reads as follows: TGTGCCAGCAGCTACCTAGCGGGAGTGGAGACCCAGTACTTC.